This T cell receptor beta chain was documented in a study of cytomegalovirus exposure and HLA in healthy donors. Whole-study results and caveats: One variant, a missense change in DCLRE1C, was linked in a later analysis to TCR beta V- and J-gene trimming. For presence/absence analyses, sequencing depth was assumed to be roughly uniform across donors. The study recorded 164 TCR beta chains that were cytomegalovirus-associated.

Vbeta (60) and Jbeta (13) primers were used in the PCR. Here immunoSEQ multiplex PCR was the method, and the copy in TCRdb shows in-frame clones only, minus some. Among under 100,000 clones, around 80% were seen once, and the ten largest hold roughly 8%. On this clone itself: Its specificity is unknown. One end of the junction varies from germline; a read error may be responsible.

This CDR3 region has 14 residues. The germline V gene encodes CDR1 SEHNR and CDR2 FQNEAQ (reference sequence). Every donor was a healthy person donating bone marrow. The chain couples TRBV7-9 to TRBJ1-1, with no clear D. This receptor was obtained from a human donor in good health. Material: PBMCs. The CDR3 here is CSSSTFGQDTEAFF. The CDR3 nucleotides read TGTTCCAGCAGCACATTCGGTCAGGATACTGAAGCTTTCTTT.